Below, 24 T cell receptor beta chains from the same sample are listed, as sequenced in a study of cytomegalovirus exposure and HLA in healthy donors. PCR involved 60 Vbeta and 13 Jbeta primers. Here immunoSEQ multiplex PCR was the method, and the copy in TCRdb shows in-frame clones only, minus some. The data show 200,000 or so clones, approximately 80% seen once. Sequences were obtained from PBMCs. The receptors shown here come from a woman aged 25 to 39 in good health and CMV-seropositive.

CDR3 residues: CASNAGIGEQYF. The CDR3 coding sequence is TGTGCCAGCAATGCAGGGATCGGCGAGCAGTACTTC. The chain uses TRBV25-1 and TRBJ2-7, with D possibly being TRBD1 (5 bases). V was shortened by 7 bases and J by 6 bases, with 13 bases between the two germline ends. Germline V gene lookup returns CDR1 MGHDK and CDR2 SYGVNS. The CDR3 is 12 residues long.

CDR3 in DNA: TGTGCCAGCAGCCAAGTTGGGGCCTCGACAGATACGCAGTATTTT. Protein sequence: CASSQVGASTDTQYF. The chain employs TRBV14 and TRBJ2-3; TRBD1 might be the D (5 bases). The CDR3 contains 15 residues. Germline V gives CDR1 SGHDN, CDR2 FVKESK. Trimming shortened V by 1 base and J by 3 bases, and 11 bases separated the two germline ends.

This chain uses TRBV21-1 with TRBJ1-2; TRBD1, as called in the table, went unchecked against the DNA. TRBV21-1 is classified as a pseudogene. The CDR3 has 14 amino acids. CDR3 bases: TGTGCCAGCAGCAAAGGGATAGGGGTTTATGGCTACACCTTC. Residues: CASSKGIGVYGYTF.

The rearrangement uses TRBV4-2 and TRBJ2-1; tentative D call: TRBD2 (5 bases). The CDR3 has 14 amino acids. The germline V gene encodes CDR1 LGHNA and CDR2 YNFKEQ. The V gene lost 4 bases and the J gene lost 9 bases, with 16 bases spanning the gap. The CDR3 here is CASSRASSPGEQFF. The CDR3 DNA follows: TGTGCCAGCAGCCGAGCTAGCTCCCCGGGTGAGCAGTTCTTC.

V usage is TRBV6-6 and J usage is TRBJ2-5; 9 positions agree with TRBD1. The J call may be faulty, since TRBJ2-7 better matches the DNA end. Looked up from germline, CDR1 is MNHNY and CDR2 is SVGAGI (reference sequence). The CDR3 sequence is 12 residues long. For the CDR3, the DNA is TGTGCCACCGGACAGGGGAGGGGCGAGCAGTACTTC. This sequence encodes CATGQGRGEQYF.

The gene calls are TRBV19 and TRBJ2-7; 7 nucleotides line up with TRBD2. J was trimmed by 6 bases and V by 1 base; bases with no gene match: 9. The germline gives CDR1 LNHDA, CDR2 SQIVND (reference sequence). This CDR3 region has 15 residues. CDR3 nucleotides: TGTGCCAGTAGTATAGTTGCGGGGGTACTAGCCGAGCAGTACTTC. This encodes CASSIVAGVLAEQYF.

The gene calls are TRBV6-5 and TRBJ1-1, with TRBD1 matching 8 bases. V was pared by 6 bases and J by 1 base, with 7 bases of the junction left unmatched. There are 15 residues in the CDR3. CDR1 is MNHEY, CDR2 SVGAGI, per germline. The CDR3 bases are TGTGCCAGCAGAGGACAGGGAGGTAGGAACACTGAAGCTTTCTTT. Amino acids: CASRGQGGRNTEAFF.

The J gene is TRBJ2-7, the V gene TRBV2, with TRBD1 identical over 7 bases. V gave up 5 bases and J gave up 2 bases; unmatched junction bases: 6. The germline CDR1 and CDR2 sequences are SNHLY and FYNNEI. This CDR3 is 14 amino acids long. DNA of the CDR3: TGTGCCAGCAGTACCGGGACAGCTACCTACGAGCAGTACTTC. It translates to CASSTGTATYEQYF.

This chain uses TRBV27 with TRBJ1-1; D gene uncertain. With 6 bases removed from V and 6 bases from J, the gap between germline ends came to 14 bases. Germline lookup yields CDR1 MNHEY and CDR2 SMNVEV (reference sequence). This CDR3 comprises 13 residues. DNA for the CDR3: TGTGCCAGCAGGCAGGATAGGCTATCTGAAGCTTTCTTT. This encodes CASRQDRLSEAFF.

The chain recombines TRBV2 with TRBJ2-1; 12 positions match TRBD1. Germline loops: CDR1 SNHLY, CDR2 FYNNEI. Losses at the gene ends were 6 bases for V and 9 bases for J; bases not matched to a gene: 6. The CDR3 contains 14 residues. The CDR3 region is CASSRDRGQGEQFF. CDR3 nucleotides: TGTGCCAGCAGCCGGGACAGGGGGCAAGGTGAGCAGTTCTTC.

V is TRBV19 and J is TRBJ1-5; 7 bases line up with TRBD1. The germline CDR1 and CDR2 sequences are LNHDA and SQIVND (reference sequence). Trimming took 5 bases from V and 1 from J; bases not matched to a gene: 2. CDR3 size: 14 residues. CDR3 in amino acids: CASSPTGSNQPQHF. CDR3 DNA: TGTGCCAGTAGTCCGACAGGGAGCAATCAGCCCCAGCATTTT. The whole variable domain, filled in from reference TRBV19 and TRBJ1-5, reads DGGITQSPKYLFRKEGQNVTLSCEQNLNHDAMYWYRQDPGQGLRLIYYSQIVNDFQKGDIAEGYSVSREKKESFPLTVTSAQKNPTAFYLCASSPTGSNQPQHFGDGTRLSIL.

Points on this clone: Other nucleotide sequences in the sample specify the same CDR3. This sequence joins TRBV27 and TRBJ2-1; TRBD2 agrees at 14 bases. V shed 2 bases and J 7 bases; nucleotides not matched to a gene: 1. The length of the CDR3 is 15 residues. The germline V gene encodes CDR1 MNHEY and CDR2 SMNVEV (reference sequence). The CDR3 DNA reads as TGTGCCAGCAGTTTAGGGACTAGCGGGAGAAATGAGCAGTTCTTC. It specifies CASSLGTSGRNEQFF.

The J gene is TRBJ2-3, the V gene TRBV9, with 8 nucleotides matching TRBD2. Germline lookup yields CDR1 SGDLS and CDR2 YYNGEE. This CDR3 is 15 amino acids long. After removal of 3 bases from V and 4 bases from J, the junction contained 7 bases not matched to a gene. The CDR3 here is CASSGAGVVSDTQYF. The CDR3 DNA reads as TGTGCCAGCAGCGGAGCGGGAGTTGTTTCAGATACGCAGTATTTT.

This chain connects TRBV4-1 to TRBJ1-1; 8 bases fit TRBD1. This CDR3 comprises 11 residues. Germline V gene lookup returns CDR1 MGHRA and CDR2 YSYEKL. V shed 10 bases, J shed 13 bases, and the junction held 11 bases outside the gene matches. CDR3 residues: CATAKGQEVFF. The DNA for the CDR3 is TGCGCCACCGCAAAGGGACAGGAGGTTTTCTTT.

The genes are TRBV6-6 and TRBJ2-1, with 7 bases aligning to TRBD2. The CDR3 contains 14 residues. V lost 0 bases and J lost 8; bases outside the gene matches: 4. Germline CDR1 reads MNHNY; CDR2 reads SVGAGI (reference sequence). In nucleotides, the CDR3 is TGTGCCAGCAGTTACTCGACTAGCCGTCATGAGCAGTTCTTC. Translating gives CASSYSTSRHEQFF.

In DNA, the CDR3 is TGTGCCAGCAGCCGTCTCTCGGGGGGGCAAGGTTTAGCAGATACGCAGTATTTT. Encoded protein: CASSRLSGGQGLADTQYF. The chain couples TRBV4-2 to TRBJ2-3; 8 positions match TRBD2. Germline assignment: CDR1 LGHNA and CDR2 YNFKEQ. This CDR3 region has 18 residues. With 4 bases clipped from V and 4 bases from J, the junction kept 16 bases outside the gene matches.

This rearrangement joins TRBV5-1 to TRBJ2-3, with unresolved D. CDR1 and CDR2 from the germline V gene are SGHRS and YFSETQ. The V and J ends lost 0 bases and 4 bases respectively, with 12 bases between them. The CDR3 contains 15 residues. The CDR3 nucleotides read TGCGCCAGCAGCTTGGATAACTTGGGCCCAGATACGCAGTATTTT. Translated: CASSLDNLGPDTQYF.

This clone was seen once. The chain is built from TRBV28 and TRBJ2-7, with TRBD2 matching 11 bases. Germline CDR1 MDHEN, CDR2 SYDVKM. V was pared by 10 bases and J by 3 bases, with 8 bases of the junction left unmatched. The length of the CDR3 is 14 residues. The CDR3 region is CATPKTSGNYEQYF. In DNA form, the CDR3 reads TGTGCCACCCCTAAGACTAGCGGGAACTACGAGCAGTACTTC.

V usage is TRBV6-5 and J usage is TRBJ1-1, with 9 bases aligning to TRBD1. The trim removed 6 bases at V and 5 bases at J, leaving 10 bases unmatched. This CDR3 has 15 amino acids. Germline values: CDR1 MNHEY, CDR2 SVGAGI. CDR3 bases: TGTGCCAGCAGCCCCGGACAGGGGCGAGGTACTGAAGCTTTCTTT. Its protein product is CASSPGQGRGTEAFF.

The chain links TRBV2 to TRBJ1-2, with D possibly TRBD1 on 5 matching bases. Germline values: CDR1 SNHLY, CDR2 FYNNEI. Deletions cut 3 bases from V and 0 bases from J, with 11 bases between. This CDR3 contains 15 residues. CDR3 sequence: CASSDPGGTNYGYTF. CDR3 DNA sequence: TGTGCCAGCAGTGACCCCGGGGGTACTAACTATGGCTACACCTTC.

J is TRBJ2-3 and V is TRBV9; TRBD2 agrees at 9 bases. Germline V gene sequence: CDR1 SGDLS, CDR2 YYNGEE. The CDR3 is 17 residues long. The junction had 13 bases not matched to a gene; V was cut back by 4 bases and J by 4 bases. CDR3 DNA: TGTGCCAGCAGCTCCCCGAAGGGGCGGGGGGGCCCAGATACGCAGTATTTT. Translation gives CASSSPKGRGGPDTQYF.

The CDR3 here is CASSVGQGGTYEQYF. The CDR3 DNA sequence: TGTGCCAGCAGCGTAGGGCAGGGAGGAACCTACGAGCAGTACTTC. This rearrangement joins TRBV9 to TRBJ2-7; perhaps TRBD2 as D (6 bases). The CDR3 is made up of 15 amino acids. Trimming took 0 bases from V and 2 from J, leaving 12 bases between them. Per the germline V gene, CDR1 is SGDLS and CDR2 is YYNGEE.

The V call is TRBV18, the J call TRBJ2-2; 7 positions agree with TRBD1. The CDR3 contains 15 residues. V shed 5 bases, J shed 4 bases, and the junction held 7 bases outside the gene matches. Germline CDR1 is KGHSH and CDR2 is LQKENI. The CDR3 region is CASSSTGYGTGELFF. The DNA of the CDR3 is TGTGCCAGCTCATCGACAGGGTACGGCACCGGGGAGCTGTTTTTT.

The chain couples TRBV5-4 to TRBJ2-1, with 7 bases matching TRBD2. Trimming took 3 bases from V and 2 from J; bases not matched to a gene: 5. Looked up from germline, CDR1 is SGHNT and CDR2 is YYREEE (reference sequence). This CDR3 is built from 15 residues. CDR3 sequence: CASSSQAGTYNEQFF. The DNA for the CDR3 is TGTGCCAGCAGCTCACAAGCGGGAACCTACAATGAGCAGTTCTTC.